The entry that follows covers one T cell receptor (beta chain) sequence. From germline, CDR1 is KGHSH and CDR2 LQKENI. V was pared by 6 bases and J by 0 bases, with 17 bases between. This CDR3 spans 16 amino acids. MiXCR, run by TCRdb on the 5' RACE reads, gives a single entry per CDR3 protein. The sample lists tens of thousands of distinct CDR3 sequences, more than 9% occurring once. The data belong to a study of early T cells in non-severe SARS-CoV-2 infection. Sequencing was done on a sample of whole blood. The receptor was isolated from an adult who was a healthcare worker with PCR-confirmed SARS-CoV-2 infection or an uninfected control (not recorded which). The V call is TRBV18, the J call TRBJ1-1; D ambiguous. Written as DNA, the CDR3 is TGTGCCAGCTCCTTAAGCGGGAATTTGGTGAACACTGAAGCTTTCTTT. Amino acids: CASSLSGNLVNTEAFF.